This record looks at one T cell receptor (beta chain) sequence and its context. The antigen is unknown. Clones were sequenced by immunoSEQ multiplex PCR, and TCRdb holds only the in-frame ones, with some missing. The table shows 50,000 to 75,000 clones, with around 88% occurring only once. Trimming shortened V by 6 bases and J by 6 bases, and 20 bases separated the two germline ends. Looked up from germline, CDR1 is SGHAT and CDR2 is FQNNGV. CDR3 length equals 16 residues. The data originate from a study of OX40 agonist ivuxolimab in advanced cancers. Study-level results: Partial responders dosed at 0.1-3.0 mg/kg displayed clonal expansion ranking among the lowest. Researchers report that CD8+ T cells had, on average, more expanded clones than CD4+.

The sequence came from an adult with an advanced solid tumor such as melanoma, head and neck, liver or kidney cancer. The material was CD4+ or CD8+ T cells sorted from blood, obtained in a trial of the OX40 agonist ivuxolimab. V and J are TRBV11-2 and TRBJ2-2, with D unresolved. The CDR3 protein is CASRATRSPRAGELFF. In nucleotides, the CDR3 is TGTGCCAGCAGAGCGACTCGTAGCCCAAGGGCCGGGGAGCTGTTTTTT.